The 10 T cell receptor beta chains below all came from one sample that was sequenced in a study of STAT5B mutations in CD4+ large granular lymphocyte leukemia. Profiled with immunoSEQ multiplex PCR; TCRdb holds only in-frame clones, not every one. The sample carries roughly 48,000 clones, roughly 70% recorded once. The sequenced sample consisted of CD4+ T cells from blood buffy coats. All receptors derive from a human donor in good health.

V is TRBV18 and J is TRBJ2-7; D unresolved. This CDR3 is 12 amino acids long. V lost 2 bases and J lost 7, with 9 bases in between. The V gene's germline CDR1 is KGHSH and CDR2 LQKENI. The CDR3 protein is CASSPNNWEQYV. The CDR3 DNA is TGTGCCAGCTCACCAAACAATTGGGAGCAGTACGTC.

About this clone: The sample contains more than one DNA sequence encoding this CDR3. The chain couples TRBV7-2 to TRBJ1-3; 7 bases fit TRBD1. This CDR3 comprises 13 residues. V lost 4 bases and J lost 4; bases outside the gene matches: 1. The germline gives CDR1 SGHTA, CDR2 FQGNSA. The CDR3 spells CASSSDRGNTIYF. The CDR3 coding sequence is TGTGCCAGCAGCTCGGACAGGGGAAACACCATATATTTT.

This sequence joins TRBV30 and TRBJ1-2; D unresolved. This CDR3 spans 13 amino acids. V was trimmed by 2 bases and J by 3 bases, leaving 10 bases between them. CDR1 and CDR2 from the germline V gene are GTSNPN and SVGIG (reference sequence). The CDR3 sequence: CAWSSDGDYGYTF. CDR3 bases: TGTGCCTGGAGTTCGGATGGAGACTATGGCTACACCTTC.

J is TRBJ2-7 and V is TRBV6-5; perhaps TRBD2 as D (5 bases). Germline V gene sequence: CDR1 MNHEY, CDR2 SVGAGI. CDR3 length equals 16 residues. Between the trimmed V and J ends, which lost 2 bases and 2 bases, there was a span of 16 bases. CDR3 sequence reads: CASSYTDSRGTYEQYF. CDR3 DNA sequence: TGTGCCAGCAGTTACACGGACTCTAGAGGGACCTACGAGCAGTACTTC.

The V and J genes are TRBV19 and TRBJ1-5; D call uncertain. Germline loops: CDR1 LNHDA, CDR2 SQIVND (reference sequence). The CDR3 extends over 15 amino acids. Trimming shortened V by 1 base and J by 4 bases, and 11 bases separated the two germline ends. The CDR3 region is CASSIVALNNQPQHF. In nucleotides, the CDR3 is TGTGCCAGTAGTATAGTAGCGCTGAATAATCAGCCCCAGCATTTT.

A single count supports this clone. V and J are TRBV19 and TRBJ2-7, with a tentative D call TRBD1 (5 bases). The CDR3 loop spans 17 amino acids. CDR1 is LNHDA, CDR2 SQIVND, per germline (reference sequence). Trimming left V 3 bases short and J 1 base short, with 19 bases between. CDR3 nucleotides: TGTGCCAGTAGTATGACGGTTGGCAGGGTCGGGTCCTACGAGCAGTACTTC. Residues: CASSMTVGRVGSYEQYF.

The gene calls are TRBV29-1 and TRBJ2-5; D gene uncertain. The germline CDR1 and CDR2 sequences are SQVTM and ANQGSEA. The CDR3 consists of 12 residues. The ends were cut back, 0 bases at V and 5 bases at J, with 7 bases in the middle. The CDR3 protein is CSVEEVGETQYF. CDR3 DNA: TGCAGCGTTGAAGAAGTTGGGGAGACCCAGTACTTC. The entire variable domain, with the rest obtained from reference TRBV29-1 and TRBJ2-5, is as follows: SAVISQKPSRDICQRGTSLTIQCQVDSQVTMMFWYRQQPGQSLTLIATANQGSEATYESGFVIDKFPISRPNLTFSTLTVSNMSPEDSSIYLCSVEEVGETQYFGPGTRLLVL.

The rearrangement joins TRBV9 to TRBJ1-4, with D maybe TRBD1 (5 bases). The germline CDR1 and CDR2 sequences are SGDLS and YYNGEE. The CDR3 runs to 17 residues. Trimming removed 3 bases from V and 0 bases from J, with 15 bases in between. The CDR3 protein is CASSAGGGFTTNEKLFF. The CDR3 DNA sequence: TGTGCCAGCAGCGCGGGGGGAGGATTCACAACTAATGAAAAACTGTTTTTT.

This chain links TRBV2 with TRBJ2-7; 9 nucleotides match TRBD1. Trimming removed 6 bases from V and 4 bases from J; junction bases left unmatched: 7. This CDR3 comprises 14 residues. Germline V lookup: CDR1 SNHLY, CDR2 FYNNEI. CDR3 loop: CASSPGTGWYEQYF. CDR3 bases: TGTGCCAGCAGCCCCGGGACAGGGTGGTACGAGCAGTACTTC.

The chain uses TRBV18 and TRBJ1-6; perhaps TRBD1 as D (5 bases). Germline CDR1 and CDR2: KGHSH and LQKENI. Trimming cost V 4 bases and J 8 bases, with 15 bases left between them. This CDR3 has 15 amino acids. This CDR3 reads CASSQGRGVDSPLHF. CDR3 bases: TGTGCCAGCTCACAGGGGAGGGGAGTCGATTCACCCCTCCACTTT.